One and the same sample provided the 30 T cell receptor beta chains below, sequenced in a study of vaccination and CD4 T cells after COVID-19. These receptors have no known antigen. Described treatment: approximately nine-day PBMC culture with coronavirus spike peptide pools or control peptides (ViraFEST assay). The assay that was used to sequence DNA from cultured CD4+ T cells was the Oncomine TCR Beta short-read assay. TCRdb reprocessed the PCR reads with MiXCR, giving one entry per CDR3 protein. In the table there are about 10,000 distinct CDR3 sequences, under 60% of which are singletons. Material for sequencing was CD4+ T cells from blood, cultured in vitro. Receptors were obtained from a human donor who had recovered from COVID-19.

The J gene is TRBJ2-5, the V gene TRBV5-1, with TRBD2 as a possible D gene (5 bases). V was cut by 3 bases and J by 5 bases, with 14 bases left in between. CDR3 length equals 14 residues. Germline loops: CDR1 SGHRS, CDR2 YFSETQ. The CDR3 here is CASSWRSSGETQYF. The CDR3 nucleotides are TGCGCCAGCAGCTGGAGGAGTTCGGGGGAGACCCAGTACTTC.

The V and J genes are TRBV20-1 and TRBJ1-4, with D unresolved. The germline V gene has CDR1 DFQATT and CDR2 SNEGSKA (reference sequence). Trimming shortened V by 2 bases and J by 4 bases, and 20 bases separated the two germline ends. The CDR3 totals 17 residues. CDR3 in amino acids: CSARIGSTGGFNEKLFF. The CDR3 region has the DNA TGCAGTGCTAGAATCGGCTCGACGGGCGGCTTTAATGAAAAACTGTTTTTT.

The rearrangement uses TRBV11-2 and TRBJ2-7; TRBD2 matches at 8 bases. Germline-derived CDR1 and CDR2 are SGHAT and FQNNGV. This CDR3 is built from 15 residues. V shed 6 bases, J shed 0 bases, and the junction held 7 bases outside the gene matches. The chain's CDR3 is CASRTLAESSYEQYF. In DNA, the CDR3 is TGTGCCAGCAGAACACTAGCGGAGAGCTCCTACGAGCAGTACTTC.

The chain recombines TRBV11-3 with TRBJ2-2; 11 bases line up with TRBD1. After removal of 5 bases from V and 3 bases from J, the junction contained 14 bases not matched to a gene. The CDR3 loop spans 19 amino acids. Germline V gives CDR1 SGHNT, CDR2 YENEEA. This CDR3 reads CASSRQGVWGQGDTGELFF. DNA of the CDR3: TGTGCCAGCAGCCGACAGGGGGTGTGGGGACAGGGGGACACCGGGGAGCTGTTTTTT.

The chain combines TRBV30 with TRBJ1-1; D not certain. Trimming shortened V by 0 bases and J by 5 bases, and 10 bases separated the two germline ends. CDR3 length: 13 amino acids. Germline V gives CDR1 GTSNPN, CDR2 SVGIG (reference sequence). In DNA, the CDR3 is TGTGCCTGGAGTGTGCCCCCCCGGACTGAAGCTTTCTTT. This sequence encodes CAWSVPPRTEAFF.

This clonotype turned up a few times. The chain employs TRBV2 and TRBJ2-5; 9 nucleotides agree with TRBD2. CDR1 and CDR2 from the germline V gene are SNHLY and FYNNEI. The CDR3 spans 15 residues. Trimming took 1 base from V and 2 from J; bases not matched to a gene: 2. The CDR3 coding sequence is TGTGCCAGCAGTGAAGAGGCGGGGGGGCAAGAGACCCAGTACTTC. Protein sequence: CASSEEAGGQETQYF.

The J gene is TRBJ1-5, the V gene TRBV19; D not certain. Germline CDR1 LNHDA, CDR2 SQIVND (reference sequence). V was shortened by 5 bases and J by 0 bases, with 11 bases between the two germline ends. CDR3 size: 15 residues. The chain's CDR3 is CASSYGLYSNQPQHF. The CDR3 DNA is TGTGCCAGTAGTTACGGCCTTTATAGCAATCAGCCCCAGCATTTT.

CDR3 amino acids: CASRTGRNYGYTF. Here the CDR3 DNA reads TGTGCCAGCAGGACGGGCCGTAACTATGGCTACACCTTC. V is TRBV6-1 and J is TRBJ1-2; D unresolved. Trimming removed 6 bases at V and 1 base at J, with 9 bases between. This CDR3 region has 13 residues. Germline V lookup: CDR1 MNHNS, CDR2 SASEGT.

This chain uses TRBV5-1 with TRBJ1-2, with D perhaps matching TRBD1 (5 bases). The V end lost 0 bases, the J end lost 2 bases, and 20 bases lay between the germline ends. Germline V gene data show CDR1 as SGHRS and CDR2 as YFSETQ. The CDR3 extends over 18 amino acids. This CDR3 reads CASSLATGGSNLNYGYTF. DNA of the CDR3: TGCGCCAGCAGCTTGGCCACAGGCGGATCTAATTTGAACTATGGCTACACCTTC.

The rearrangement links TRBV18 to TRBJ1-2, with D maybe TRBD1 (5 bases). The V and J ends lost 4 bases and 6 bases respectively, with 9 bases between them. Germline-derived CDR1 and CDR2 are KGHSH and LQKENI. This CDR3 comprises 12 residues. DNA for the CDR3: TGTGCCAGCTCACAGCGGGGGGATGGCTACACCTTC. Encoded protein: CASSQRGDGYTF.

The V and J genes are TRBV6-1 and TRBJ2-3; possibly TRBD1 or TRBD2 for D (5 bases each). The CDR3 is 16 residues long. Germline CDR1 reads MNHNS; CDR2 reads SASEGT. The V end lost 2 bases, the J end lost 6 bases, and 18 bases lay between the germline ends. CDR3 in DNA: TGTGCCAGCAGTGAACGGGGTGGGGCCCCTCGGGATACGCAGTATTTT. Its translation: CASSERGGAPRDTQYF.

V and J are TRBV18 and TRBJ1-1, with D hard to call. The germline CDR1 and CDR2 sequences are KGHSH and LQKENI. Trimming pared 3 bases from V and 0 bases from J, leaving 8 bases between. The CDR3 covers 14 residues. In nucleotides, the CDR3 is TGTGCCAGCTCACCTATGGCGATGAACACTGAAGCTTTCTTT. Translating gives CASSPMAMNTEAFF.

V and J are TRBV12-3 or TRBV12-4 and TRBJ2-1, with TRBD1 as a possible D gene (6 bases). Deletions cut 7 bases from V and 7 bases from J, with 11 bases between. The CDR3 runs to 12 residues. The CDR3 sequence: CASNNRVNEQFF. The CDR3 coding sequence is TGTGCCAGCAATAACAGGGTAAATGAGCAGTTCTTC.

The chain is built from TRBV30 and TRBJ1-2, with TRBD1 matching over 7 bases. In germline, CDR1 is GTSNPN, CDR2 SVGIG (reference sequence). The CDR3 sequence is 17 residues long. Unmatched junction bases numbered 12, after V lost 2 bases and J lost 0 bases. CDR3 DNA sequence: TGTGCCTGGAGTTTGGTCCAGGGGGGCCTACCTAACTATGGCTACACCTTC. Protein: CAWSLVQGGLPNYGYTF. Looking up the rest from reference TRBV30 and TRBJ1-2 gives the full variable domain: SQTIHQWPATLVQPVGSPLSLECTVEGTSNPNLYWYRQAAGRGLQLLFYSVGIGQISSEVPQNLSASRPQDRQFILSSKKLLLSDSGFYLCAWSLVQGGLPNYGYTFGSGTRLTVV.

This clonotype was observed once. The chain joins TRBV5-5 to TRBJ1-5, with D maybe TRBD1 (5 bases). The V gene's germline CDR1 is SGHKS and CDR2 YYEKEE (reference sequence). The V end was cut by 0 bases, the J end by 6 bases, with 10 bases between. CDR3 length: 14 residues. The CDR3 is CASSLVGGSQPQHF. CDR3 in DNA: TGTGCCAGCAGCTTGGTGGGGGGAAGTCAGCCCCAGCATTTT.

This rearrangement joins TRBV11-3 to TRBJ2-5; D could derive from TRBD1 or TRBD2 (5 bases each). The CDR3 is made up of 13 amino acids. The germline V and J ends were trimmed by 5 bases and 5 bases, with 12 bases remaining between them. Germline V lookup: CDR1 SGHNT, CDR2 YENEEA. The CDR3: CASSREGWETQYF. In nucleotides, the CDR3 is TGTGCCAGCAGCCGTGAGGGGTGGGAGACCCAGTACTTC.

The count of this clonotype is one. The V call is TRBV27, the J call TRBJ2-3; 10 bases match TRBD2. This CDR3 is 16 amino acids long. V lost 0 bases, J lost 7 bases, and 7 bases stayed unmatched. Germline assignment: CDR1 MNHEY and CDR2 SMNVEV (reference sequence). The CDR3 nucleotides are TGTGCCAGCAGTTTATCTGGAGCGGGGGGGCCCCATACGCAGTATTTT. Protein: CASSLSGAGGPHTQYF.

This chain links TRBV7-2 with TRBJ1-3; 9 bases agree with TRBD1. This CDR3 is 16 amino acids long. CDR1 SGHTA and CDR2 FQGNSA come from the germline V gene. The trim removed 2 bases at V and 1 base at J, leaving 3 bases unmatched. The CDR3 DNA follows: TGTGCCAGCAGCTTAAGGGGACAGGGTTCTGGAAACACCATATATTTT. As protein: CASSLRGQGSGNTIYF.

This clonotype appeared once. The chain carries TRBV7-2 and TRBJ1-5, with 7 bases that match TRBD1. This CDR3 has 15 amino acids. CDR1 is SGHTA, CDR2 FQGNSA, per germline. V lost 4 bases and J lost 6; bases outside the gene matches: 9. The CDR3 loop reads CASSSDRVGIQPQHF. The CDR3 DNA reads TGTGCCAGCAGCTCCGACAGGGTTGGGATTCAGCCCCAGCATTTT. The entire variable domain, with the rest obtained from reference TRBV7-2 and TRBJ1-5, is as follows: GAGVSQSPSNKVTEKGKDVELRCDPISGHTALYWYRQSLGQGLEFLIYFQGNSAPDKSGLPSDRFSAERTGGSVSTLTIQRTQQEDSAVYLCASSSDRVGIQPQHFGDGTRLSIL.

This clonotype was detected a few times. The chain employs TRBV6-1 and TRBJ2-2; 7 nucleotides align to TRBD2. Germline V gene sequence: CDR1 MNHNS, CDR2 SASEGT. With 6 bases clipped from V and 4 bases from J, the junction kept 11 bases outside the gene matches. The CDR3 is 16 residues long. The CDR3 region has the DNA TGTGCCAGCAGGAGTGACGCTAGCGGTAGCACCGGGGAGCTGTTTTTT. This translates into CASRSDASGSTGELFF.

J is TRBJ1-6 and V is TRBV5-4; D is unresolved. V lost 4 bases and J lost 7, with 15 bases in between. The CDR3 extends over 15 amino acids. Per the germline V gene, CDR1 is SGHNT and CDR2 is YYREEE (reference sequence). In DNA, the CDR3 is TGTGCCAGCAGCACGGACGGAATTTCCAATTCACCCCTCCACTTT. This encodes CASSTDGISNSPLHF.

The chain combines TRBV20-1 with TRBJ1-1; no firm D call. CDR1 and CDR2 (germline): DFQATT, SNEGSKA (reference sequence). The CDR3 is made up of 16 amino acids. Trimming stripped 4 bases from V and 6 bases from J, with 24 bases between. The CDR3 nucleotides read TGCAGTGCTACCGAAAACCCCACTGACAACTTCGCTGAAGCTTTCTTT. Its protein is CSATENPTDNFAEAFF.

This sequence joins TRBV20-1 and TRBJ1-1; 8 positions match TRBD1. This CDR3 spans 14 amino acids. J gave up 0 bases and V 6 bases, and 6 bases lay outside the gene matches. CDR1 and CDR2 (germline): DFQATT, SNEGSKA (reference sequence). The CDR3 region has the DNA TGCAGTGCCGACCGGGGACAGGTGAACACTGAAGCTTTCTTT. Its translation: CSADRGQVNTEAFF.

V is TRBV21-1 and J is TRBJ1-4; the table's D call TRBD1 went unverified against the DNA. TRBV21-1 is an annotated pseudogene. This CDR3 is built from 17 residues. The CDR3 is CASSVRPGGTTNEKLFF. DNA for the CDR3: TGTGCCAGCAGCGTAAGGCCAGGGGGCACAACTAATGAAAAACTGTTTTTT.

CDR3 sequence (DNA): TGTGCCAGCAGCTTAGAGCAGGGCTTTAGGAAGGAGACCCAGTACTTC. It yields the protein CASSLEQGFRKETQYF. The chain carries TRBV7-9 and TRBJ2-5; maybe TRBD1 (5 bases). This CDR3 has 16 residues. Germline V gene data show CDR1 as SEHNR and CDR2 as FQNEAQ (reference sequence). V lost 1 base to trimming and J lost 5 bases, with 17 bases between them.

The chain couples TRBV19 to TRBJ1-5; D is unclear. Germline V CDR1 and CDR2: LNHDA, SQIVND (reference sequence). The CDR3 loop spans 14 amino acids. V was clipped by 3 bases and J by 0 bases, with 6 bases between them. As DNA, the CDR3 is TGTGCCAGTAGTATCGAGGATAGCAATCAGCCCCAGCATTTT. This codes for CASSIEDSNQPQHF.

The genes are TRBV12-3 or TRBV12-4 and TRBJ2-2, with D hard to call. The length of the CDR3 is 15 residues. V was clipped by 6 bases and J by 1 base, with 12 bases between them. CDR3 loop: CASSHGRKNTGELFF. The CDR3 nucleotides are TGTGCCAGCAGCCACGGACGGAAGAACACCGGGGAGCTGTTTTTT.

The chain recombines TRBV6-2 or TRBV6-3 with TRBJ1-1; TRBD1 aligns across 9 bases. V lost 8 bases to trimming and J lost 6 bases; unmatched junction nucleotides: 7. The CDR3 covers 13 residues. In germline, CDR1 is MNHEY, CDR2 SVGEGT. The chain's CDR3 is CASRDRVASEAFF. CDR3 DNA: TGTGCCAGCCGGGACAGGGTGGCATCTGAAGCTTTCTTT.

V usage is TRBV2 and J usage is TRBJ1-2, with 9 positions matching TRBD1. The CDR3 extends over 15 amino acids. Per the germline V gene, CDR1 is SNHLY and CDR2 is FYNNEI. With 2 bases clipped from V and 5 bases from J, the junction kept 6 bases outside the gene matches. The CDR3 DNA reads TGTGCCAGCAGTGAAAACACAGGGGGCTCTTATGGCTACACCTTC. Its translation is CASSENTGGSYGYTF.

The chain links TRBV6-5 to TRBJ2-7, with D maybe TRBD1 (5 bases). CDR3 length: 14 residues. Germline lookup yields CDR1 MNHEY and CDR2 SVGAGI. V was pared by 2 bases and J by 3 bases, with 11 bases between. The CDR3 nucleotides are TGTGCCAGCAGTTACCAGGGCGCAATCTACGAGCAGTACTTC. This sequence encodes CASSYQGAIYEQYF.